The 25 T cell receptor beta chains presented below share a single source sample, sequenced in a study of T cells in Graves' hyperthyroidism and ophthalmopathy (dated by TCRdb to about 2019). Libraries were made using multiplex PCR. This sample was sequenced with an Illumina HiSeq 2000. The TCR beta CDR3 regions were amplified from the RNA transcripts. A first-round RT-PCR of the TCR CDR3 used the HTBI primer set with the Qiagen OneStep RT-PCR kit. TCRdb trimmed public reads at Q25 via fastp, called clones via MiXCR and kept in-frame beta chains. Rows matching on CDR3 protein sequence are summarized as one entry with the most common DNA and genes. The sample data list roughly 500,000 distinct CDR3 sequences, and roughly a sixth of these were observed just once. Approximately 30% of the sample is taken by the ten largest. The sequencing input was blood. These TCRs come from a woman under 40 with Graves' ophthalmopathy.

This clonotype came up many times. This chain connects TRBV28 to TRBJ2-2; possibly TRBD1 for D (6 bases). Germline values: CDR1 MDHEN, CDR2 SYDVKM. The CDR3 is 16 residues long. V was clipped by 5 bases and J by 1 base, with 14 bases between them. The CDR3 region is CASSNGPGQNTGELFF. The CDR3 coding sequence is TGTGCCAGCAGTAACGGCCCGGGACAGAACACCGGGGAGCTGTTTTTT. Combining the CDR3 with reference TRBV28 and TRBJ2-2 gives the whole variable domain DVKVTQSSRYLVKRTGEKVFLECVQDMDHENMFWYRQDPGLGLRLIYFSYDVKMKEKGDIPEGYSVSREKKERFSLILESASTNQTSMYLCASSNGPGQNTGELFFGEGSRLTVL.

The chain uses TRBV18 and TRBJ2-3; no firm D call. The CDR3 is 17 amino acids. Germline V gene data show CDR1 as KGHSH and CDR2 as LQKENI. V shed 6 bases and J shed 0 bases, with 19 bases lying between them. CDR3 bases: TGTGCCAGCTCGGCCCGTGAGACACCAACTAGCACAGATACGCAGTATTTT. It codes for CASSARETPTSTDTQYF.

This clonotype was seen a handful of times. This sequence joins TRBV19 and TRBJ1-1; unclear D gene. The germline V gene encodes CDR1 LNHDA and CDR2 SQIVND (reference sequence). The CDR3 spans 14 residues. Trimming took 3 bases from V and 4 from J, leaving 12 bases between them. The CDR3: CASSMGEWVTEAFF. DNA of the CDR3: TGTGCCAGTAGTATGGGCGAGTGGGTCACTGAAGCTTTCTTT.

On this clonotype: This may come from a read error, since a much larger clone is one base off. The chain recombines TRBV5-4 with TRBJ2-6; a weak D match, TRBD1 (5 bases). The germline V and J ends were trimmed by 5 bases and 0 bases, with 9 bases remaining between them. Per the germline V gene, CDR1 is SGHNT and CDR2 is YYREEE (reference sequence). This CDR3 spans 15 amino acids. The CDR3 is CASRQDSSGANVLTF. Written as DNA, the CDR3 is TGTGCCAGCAGACAAGACAGCTCTGGGGCCAACGTCCTGACTTTC.

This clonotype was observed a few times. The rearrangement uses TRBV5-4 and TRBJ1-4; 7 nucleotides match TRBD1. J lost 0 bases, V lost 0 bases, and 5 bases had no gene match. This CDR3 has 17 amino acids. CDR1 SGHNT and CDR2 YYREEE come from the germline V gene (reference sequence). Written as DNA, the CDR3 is TGTGCCAGCAGCTTGGCCAAAGGGGGCTCAACTAATGAAAAACTGTTTTTT. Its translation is CASSLAKGGSTNEKLFF.

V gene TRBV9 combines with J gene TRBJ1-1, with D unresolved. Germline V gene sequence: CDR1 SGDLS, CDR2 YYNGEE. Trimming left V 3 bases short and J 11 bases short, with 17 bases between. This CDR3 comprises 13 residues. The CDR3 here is CASSAPPGLEAFF. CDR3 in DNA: TGTGCCAGCAGCGCCCCACCTGGCTTAGAGGCTTTCTTT.

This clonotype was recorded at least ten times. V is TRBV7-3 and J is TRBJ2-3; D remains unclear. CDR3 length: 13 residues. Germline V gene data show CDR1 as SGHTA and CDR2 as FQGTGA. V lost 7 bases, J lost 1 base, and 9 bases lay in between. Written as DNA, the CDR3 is TGTGCCAGCAAGCAACAAGGCACAGATACGCAGTATTTT. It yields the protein CASKQQGTDTQYF.

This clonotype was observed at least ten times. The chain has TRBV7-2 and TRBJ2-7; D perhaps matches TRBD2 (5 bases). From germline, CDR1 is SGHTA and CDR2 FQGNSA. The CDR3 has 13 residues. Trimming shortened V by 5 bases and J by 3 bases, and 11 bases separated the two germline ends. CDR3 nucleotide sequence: TGTGCCAGCAGCCAAGCGGCCAACTACGAGCAGTACTTC. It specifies CASSQAANYEQYF.

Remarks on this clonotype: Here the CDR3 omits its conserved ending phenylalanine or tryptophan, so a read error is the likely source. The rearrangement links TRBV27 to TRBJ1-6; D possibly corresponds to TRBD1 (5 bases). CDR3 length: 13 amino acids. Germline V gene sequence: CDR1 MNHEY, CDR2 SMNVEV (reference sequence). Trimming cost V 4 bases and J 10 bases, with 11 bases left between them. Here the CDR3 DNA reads TGTGCCAGCAGTTCGGGGGGGTGGTCACCCCTCCACCTT. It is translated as CASSSGGWSPLHL.

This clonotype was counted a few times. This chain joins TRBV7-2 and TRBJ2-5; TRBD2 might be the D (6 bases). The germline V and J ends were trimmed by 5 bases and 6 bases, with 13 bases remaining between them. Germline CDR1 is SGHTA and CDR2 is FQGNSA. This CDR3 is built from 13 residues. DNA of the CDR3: TGTGCCAGCAGCCTACCGGGACTGCAGACCCAGTACTTC. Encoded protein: CASSLPGLQTQYF.

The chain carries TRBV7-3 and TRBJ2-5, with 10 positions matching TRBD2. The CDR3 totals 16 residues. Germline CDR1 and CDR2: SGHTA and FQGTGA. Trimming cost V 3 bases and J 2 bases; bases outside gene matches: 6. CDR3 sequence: CASSFEVAGGQETQYF. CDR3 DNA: TGTGCCAGCAGCTTCGAGGTAGCGGGGGGTCAAGAGACCCAGTACTTC.

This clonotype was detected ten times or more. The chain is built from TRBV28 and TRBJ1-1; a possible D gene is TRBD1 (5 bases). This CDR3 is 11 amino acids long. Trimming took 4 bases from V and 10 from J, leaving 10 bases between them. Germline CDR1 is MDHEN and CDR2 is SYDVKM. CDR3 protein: CASSYTGGAFF. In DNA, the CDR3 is TGTGCCAGCAGTTACACAGGTGGAGCTTTCTTT.

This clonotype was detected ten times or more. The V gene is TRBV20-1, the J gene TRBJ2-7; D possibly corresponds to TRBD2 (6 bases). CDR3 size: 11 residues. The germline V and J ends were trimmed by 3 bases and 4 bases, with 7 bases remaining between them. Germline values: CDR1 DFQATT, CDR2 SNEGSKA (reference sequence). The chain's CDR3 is CSASGSYEQYF. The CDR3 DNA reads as TGCAGTGCTAGCGGGAGTTACGAGCAGTACTTC.

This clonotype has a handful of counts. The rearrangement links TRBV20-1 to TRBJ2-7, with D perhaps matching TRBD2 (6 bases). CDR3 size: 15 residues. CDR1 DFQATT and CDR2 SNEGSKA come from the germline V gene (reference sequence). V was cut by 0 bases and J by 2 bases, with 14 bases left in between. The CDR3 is CSARDQAGPTYEQYF. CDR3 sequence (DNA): TGCAGTGCTAGAGACCAAGCGGGCCCAACCTACGAGCAGTACTTC.

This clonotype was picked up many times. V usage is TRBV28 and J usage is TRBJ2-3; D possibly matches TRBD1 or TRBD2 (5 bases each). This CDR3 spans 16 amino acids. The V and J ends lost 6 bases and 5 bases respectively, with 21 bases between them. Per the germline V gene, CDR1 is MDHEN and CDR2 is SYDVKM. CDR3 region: CASSIYRSGRGDTQYF. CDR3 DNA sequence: TGTGCCAGCAGCATCTACCGGAGCGGTAGGGGAGATACGCAGTATTTT.

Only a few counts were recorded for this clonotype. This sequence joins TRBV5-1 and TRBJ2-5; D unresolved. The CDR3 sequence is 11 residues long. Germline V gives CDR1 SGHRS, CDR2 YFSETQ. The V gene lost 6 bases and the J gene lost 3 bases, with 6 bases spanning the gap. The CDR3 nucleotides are TGCGCCAGCAAGATCGAAGAGACCCAGTACTTC. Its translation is CASKIEETQYF. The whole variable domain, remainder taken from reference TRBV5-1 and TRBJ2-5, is KAGVTQTPRYLIKTRGQQVTLSCSPISGHRSVSWYQQTPGQGLQFLFEYFSETQRNKGNFPGRFSGRQFSNSRSEMNVSTLELGDSALYLCASKIEETQYFGPGTRLLVL.

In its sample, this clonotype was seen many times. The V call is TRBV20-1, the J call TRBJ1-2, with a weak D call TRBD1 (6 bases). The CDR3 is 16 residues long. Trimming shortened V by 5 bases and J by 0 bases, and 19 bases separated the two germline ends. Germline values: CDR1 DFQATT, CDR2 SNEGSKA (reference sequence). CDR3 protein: CSAPTATGSPNYGYTF. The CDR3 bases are TGCAGTGCTCCTACAGCGACAGGCAGCCCTAACTATGGCTACACCTTC.

CDR3 nucleotide sequence: TGTGCCAGCAGTTATCGGGACAGGGGCCTCTCTGGGGCCAACGTCCTGACTTTC. Residues: CASSYRDRGLSGANVLTF. The chain links TRBV6-5 to TRBJ2-6, with 10 bases identical to TRBD1. The CDR3 contains 18 residues. Per germline, CDR1 MNHEY and CDR2 SVGAGI. V was clipped by 3 bases and J by 0 bases; unmatched bases: 5.

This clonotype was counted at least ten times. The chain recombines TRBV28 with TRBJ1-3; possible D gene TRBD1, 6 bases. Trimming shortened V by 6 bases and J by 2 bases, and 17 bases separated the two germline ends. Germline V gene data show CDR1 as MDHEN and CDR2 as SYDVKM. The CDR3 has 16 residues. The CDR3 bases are TGTGCCAGCAGATACAGGGAAAGTTCCCCTGGAAACACCATATATTTT. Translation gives CASRYRESSPGNTIYF.

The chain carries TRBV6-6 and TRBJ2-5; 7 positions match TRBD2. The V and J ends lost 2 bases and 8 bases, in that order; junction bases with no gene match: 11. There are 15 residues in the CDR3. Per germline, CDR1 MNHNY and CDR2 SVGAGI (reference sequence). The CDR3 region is CASSYDGTPGGTQYF. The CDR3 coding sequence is TGTGCCAGCAGTTACGACGGGACCCCGGGAGGTACCCAGTACTTC.

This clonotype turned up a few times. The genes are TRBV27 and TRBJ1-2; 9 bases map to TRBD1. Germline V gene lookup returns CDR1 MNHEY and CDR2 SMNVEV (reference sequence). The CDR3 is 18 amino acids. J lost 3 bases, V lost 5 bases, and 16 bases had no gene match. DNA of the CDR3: TGTGCCAGCAGTCAACGATCCCTCCGGGACAGGGAACACTATGGCTACACCTTC. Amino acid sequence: CASSQRSLRDREHYGYTF.

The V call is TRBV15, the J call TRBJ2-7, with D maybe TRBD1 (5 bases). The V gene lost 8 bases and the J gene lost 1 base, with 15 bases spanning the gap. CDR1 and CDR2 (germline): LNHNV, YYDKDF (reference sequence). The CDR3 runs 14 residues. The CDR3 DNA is TGTGCCACCGAGGCAGGGAAAGGGTCCTACGAGCAGTACTTC. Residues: CATEAGKGSYEQYF.

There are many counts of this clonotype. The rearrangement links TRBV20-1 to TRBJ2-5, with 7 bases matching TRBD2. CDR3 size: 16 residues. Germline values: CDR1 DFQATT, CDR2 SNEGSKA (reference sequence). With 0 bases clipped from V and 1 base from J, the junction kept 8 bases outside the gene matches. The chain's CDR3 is CSARDMAGEFQETQYF. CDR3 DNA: TGCAGTGCTAGAGACATGGCGGGGGAGTTCCAAGAGACCCAGTACTTC.

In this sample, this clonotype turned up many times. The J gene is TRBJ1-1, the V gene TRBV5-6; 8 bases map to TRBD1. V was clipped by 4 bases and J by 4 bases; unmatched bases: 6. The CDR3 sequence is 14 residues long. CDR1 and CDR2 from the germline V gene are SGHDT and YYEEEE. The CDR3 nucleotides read TGTGCCAGCAGCCTAACAGGGGGTATCACTGAAGCTTTCTTT. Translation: CASSLTGGITEAFF.

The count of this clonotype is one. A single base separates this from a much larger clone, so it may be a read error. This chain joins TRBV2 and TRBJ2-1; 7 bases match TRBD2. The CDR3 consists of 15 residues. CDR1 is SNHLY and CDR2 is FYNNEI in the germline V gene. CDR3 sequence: CTSSARPSGYNEQFF. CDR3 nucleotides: TGTACCAGCAGTGCGAGACCTAGCGGCTACAATGAGCAGTTCTTC. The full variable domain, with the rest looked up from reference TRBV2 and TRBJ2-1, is EPEVTQTPSHQVTQMGQEVILRCVPISNHLYFYWYRQILGQKVEFLVSFYNNEISEKSEIFDDQFSVERPDGSNFTLKIRSTKLEDSAMYFCTSSARPSGYNEQFFGPGTRLTVL.